This TCR beta chain is from a study of T cells after somatic rescue of genetic block. Here immunoSEQ multiplex PCR was the method, and the copy in TCRdb shows in-frame clones only, minus some. The sample includes tens of thousands of clones, more than 90% of them seen just once. V dropped 3 bases and J dropped 0 bases, with 5 bases sitting between them. The CDR3 extends over 13 amino acids. Germline CDR1 SSHAT, CDR2 FNYEAQ (reference sequence). The chain has TRBV7-7 and TRBJ1-1; D remains unclear. The sequencing sample was made of peripheral blood mononuclear cells (PBMCs). This sequence originates from a child younger than two. The CDR3 bases are TGTGCCAGCAGCTTCTCTGTGAACACTGAAGCTTTCTTT. Amino acid sequence: CASSFSVNTEAFF.